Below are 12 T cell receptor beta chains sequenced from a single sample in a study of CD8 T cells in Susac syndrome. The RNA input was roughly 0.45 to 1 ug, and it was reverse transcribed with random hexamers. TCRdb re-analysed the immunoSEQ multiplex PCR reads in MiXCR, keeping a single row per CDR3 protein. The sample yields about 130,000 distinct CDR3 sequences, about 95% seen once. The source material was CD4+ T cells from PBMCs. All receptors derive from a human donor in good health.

The CDR3: CASSWGRSTGELFF. CDR3 in DNA: TGTGCCAGTAGTTGGGGCAGGAGCACCGGGGAGCTGTTTTTT. V gene TRBV19 combines with J gene TRBJ2-2, with D perhaps matching TRBD1 (5 bases). The CDR3 has 14 amino acids. CDR1 is LNHDA, CDR2 SQIVND, per germline (reference sequence). The germline V and J ends were trimmed by 5 bases and 4 bases, with 11 bases remaining between them.

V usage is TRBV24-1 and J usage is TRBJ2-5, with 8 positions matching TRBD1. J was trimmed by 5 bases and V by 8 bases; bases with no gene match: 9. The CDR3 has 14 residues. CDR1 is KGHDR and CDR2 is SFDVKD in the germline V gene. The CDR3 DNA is TGTGCCACCAACGACAGGGGAGGTACGGAGACCCAGTACTTC. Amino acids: CATNDRGGTETQYF.

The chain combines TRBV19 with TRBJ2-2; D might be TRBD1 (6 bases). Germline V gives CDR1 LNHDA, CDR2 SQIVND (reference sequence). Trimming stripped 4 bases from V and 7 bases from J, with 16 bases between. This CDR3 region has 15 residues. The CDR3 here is CASSNLRDINGELFF. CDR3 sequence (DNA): TGTGCCAGTAGTAATTTACGGGACATTAACGGGGAGCTGTTTTTT.

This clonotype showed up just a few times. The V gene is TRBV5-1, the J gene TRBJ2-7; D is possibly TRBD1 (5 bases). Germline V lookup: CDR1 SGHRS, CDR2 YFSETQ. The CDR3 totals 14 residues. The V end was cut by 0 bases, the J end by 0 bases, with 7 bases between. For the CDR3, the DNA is TGCGCCAGCAGCTTGGGGCAGGGCTCCTACGAGCAGTACTTC. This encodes CASSLGQGSYEQYF.

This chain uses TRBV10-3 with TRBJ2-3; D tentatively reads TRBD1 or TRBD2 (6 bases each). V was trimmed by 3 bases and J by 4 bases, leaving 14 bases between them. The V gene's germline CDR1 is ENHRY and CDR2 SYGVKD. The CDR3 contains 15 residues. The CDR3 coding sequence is TGTGCCATCAGTGATTCCGGGGGCAGCGCAGATACGCAGTATTTT. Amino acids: CAISDSGGSADTQYF.

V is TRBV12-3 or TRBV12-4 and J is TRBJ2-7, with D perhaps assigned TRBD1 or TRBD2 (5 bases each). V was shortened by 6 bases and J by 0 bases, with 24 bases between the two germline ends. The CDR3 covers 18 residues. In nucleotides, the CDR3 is TGTGCCAGCAGCTCTCTAGTTTTGGGACGGTGGAGCTCCTACGAGCAGTACTTC. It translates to CASSSLVLGRWSSYEQYF.

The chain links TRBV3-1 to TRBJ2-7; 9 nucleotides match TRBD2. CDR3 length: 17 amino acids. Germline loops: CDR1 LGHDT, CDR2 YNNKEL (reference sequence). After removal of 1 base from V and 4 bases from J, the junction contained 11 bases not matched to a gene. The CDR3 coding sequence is TGTGCCAGCAGCCAAGCCCCCGGACTAGCGAGCGGATACGAGCAGTACTTC. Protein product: CASSQAPGLASGYEQYF.

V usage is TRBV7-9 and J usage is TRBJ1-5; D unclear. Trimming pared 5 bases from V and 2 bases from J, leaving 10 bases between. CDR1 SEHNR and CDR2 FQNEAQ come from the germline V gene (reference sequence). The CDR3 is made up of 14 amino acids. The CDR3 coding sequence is TGTGCCAGCAGCAATACTCTGGGCAATCAGCCCCAGCATTTT. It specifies CASSNTLGNQPQHF.

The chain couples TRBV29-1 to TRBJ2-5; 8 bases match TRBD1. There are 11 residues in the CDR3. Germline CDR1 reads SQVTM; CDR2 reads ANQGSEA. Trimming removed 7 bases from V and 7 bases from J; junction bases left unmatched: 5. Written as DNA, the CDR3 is TGCAGCGCCGCAACAGGGGGGACCCAGTACTTC. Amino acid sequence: CSAATGGTQYF. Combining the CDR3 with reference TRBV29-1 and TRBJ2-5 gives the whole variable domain SAVISQKPSRDICQRGTSLTIQCQVDSQVTMMFWYRQQPGQSLTLIATANQGSEATYESGFVIDKFPISRPNLTFSTLTVSNMSPEDSSIYLCSAATGGTQYFGPGTRLLVL.

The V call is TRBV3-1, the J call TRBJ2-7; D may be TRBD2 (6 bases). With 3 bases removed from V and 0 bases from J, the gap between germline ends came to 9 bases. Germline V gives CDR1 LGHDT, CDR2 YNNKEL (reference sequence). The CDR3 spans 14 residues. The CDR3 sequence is CASSHGDFSYEQYF. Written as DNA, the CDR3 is TGTGCCAGCAGCCATGGGGACTTCTCCTACGAGCAGTACTTC.

CDR3 bases: TGCAGCGTTGGAGGAGACAATCAGCCCCAGCATTTT. This gives the protein CSVGGDNQPQHF. This rearrangement joins TRBV29-1 to TRBJ1-5; D is uncertain. CDR1 is SQVTM and CDR2 is ANQGSEA in the germline V gene. V dropped 4 bases and J dropped 3 bases, with 7 bases sitting between them. The CDR3 has 12 residues.

The CDR3 DNA sequence: TGTGCCAGCAGTCTCTCTAGACAGGGGGGGAGGAACATTCAGTACTTC. Its protein product is CASSLSRQGGRNIQYF. The chain combines TRBV28 with TRBJ2-4; 9 nucleotides line up with TRBD1. The CDR3 has 16 residues. Germline V gene lookup returns CDR1 MDHEN and CDR2 SYDVKM. Trimming at V came to 5 bases and at J to 7 bases, leaving 12 bases not matched to a gene.